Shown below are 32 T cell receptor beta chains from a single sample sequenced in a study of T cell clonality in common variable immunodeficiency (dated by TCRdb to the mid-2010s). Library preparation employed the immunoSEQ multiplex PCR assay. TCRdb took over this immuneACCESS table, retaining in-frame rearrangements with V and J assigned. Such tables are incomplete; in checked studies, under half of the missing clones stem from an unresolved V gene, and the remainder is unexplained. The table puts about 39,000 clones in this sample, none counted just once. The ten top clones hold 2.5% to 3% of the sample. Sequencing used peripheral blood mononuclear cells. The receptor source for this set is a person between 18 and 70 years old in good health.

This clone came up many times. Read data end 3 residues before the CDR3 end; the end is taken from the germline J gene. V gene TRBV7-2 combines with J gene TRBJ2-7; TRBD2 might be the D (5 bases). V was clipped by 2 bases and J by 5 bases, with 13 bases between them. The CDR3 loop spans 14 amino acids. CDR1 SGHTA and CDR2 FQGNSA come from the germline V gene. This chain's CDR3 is CASSLTTRRDEQYF. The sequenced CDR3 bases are TGTGCCAGCAGCTTAACGACGCGGCGGGACGAG.

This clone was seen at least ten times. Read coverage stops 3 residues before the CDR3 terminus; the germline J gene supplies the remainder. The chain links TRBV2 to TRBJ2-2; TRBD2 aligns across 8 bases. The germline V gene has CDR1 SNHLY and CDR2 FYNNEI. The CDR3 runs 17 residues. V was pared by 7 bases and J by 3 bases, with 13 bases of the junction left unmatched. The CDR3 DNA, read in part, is TGTGCCAGCACCTCTAGCGGGTCCGGGTCGTACACCGGGGAG. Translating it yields CASTSSGSGSYTGE. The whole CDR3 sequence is CASTSSGSGSYTGELFF.

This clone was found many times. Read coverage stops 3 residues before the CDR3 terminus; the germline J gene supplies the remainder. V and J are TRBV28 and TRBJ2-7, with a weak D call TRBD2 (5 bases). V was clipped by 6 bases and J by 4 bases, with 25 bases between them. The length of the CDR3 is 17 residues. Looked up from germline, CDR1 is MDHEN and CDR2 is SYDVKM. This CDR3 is CASSRTRGGGGGYEQYF. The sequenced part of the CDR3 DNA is TGTGCCAGCAGCCGAACCCGGGGTGGCGGAGGCGGATACGAG.

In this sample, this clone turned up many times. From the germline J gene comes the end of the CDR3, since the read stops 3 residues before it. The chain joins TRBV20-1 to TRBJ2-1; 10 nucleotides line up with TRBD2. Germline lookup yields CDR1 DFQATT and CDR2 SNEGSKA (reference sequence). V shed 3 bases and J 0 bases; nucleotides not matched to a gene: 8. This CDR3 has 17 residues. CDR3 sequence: CSARASRLAGSYNEQFF. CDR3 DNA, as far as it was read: TGCAGTGCTAGGGCCTCCCGACTAGCGGGCTCCTACAATGAG.

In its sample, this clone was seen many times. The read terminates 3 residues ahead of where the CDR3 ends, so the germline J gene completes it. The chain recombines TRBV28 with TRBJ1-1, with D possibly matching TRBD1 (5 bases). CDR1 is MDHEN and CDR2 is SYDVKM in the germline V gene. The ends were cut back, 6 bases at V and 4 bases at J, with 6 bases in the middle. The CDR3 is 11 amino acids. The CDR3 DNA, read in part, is TGTGCCAGCAGCGGGGGCACTGAA. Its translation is CASSGGTE. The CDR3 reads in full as CASSGGTEAFF. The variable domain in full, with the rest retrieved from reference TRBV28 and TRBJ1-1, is DVKVTQSSRYLVKRTGEKVFLECVQDMDHENMFWYRQDPGLGLRLIYFSYDVKMKEKGDIPEGYSVSREKKERFSLILESASTNQTSMYLCASSGGTEAFFGQGTRLTVV.

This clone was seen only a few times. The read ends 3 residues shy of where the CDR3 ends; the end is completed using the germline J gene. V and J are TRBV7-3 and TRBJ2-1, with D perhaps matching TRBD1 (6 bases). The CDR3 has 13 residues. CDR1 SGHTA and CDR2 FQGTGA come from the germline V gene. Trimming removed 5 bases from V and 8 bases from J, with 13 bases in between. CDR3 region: CASSRDRRHEQFF. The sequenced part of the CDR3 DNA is TGTGCCAGCAGCCGCGACAGGCGCCATGAG. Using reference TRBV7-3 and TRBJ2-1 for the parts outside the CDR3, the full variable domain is GAGVSQTPSNKVTEKGKYVELRCDPISGHTALYWYRQSLGQGPEFLIYFQGTGAADDSGLPNDRFFAVRPEGSVSTLKIQRTERGDSAVYLCASSRDRRHEQFFGPGTRLTVL.

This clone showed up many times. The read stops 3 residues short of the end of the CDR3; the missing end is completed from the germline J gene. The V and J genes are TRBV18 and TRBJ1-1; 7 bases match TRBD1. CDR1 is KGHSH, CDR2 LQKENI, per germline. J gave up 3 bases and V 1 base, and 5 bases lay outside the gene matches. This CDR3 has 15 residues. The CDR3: CASSPQGARDTEAFF. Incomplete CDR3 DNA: TGTGCCAGCTCACCACAGGGGGCAAGGGACACTGAA.

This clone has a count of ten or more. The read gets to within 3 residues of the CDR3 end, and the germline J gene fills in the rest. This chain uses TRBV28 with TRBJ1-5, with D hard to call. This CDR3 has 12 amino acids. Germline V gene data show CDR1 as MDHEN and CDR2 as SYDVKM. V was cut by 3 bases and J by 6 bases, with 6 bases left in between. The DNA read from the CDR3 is TGTGCCAGCAGTTTTAGGGTTCAGCCC. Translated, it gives CASSFRVQP. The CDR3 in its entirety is CASSFRVQPQHF. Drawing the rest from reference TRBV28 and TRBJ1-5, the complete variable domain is DVKVTQSSRYLVKRTGEKVFLECVQDMDHENMFWYRQDPGLGLRLIYFSYDVKMKEKGDIPEGYSVSREKKERFSLILESASTNQTSMYLCASSFRVQPQHFGDGTRLSIL.

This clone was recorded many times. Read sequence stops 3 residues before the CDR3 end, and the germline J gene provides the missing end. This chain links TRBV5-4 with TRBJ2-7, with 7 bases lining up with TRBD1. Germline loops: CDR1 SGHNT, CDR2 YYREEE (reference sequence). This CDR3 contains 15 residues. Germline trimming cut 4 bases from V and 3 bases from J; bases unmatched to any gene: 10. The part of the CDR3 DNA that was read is TGTGCCAGCAGCCTCGGGACACGGACAGGCTACGAG. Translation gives CASSLGTRTGYE. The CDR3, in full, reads CASSLGTRTGYEQYF.

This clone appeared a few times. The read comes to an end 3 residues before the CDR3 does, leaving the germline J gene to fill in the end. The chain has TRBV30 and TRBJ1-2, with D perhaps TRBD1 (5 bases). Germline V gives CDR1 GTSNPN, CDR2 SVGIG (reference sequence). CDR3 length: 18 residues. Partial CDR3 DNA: TGTGCCTGGAGTGCGGGACTAGCGGGTTTGAGCTCCTACAATGAC. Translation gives CAWSAGLAGLSSYND. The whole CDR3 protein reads CAWSAGLAGLSSYNDYTF.

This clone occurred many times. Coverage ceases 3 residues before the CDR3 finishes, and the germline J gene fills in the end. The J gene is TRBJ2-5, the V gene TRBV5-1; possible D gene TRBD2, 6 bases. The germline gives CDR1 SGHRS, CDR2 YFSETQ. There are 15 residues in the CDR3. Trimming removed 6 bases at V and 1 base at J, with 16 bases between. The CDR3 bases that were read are TGCGCCAGCATGCCCGGAGGGCAGCTCCAAGAGACC. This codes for CASMPGGQLQET. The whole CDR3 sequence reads CASMPGGQLQETQYF.

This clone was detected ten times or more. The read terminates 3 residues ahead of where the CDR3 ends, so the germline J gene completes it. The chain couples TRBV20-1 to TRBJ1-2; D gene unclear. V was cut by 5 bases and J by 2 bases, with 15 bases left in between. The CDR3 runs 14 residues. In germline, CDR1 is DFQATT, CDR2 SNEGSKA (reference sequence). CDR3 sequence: CSAPYRKINYGYTF. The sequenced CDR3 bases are TGCAGTGCTCCATACAGAAAAATAAACTATGGC.

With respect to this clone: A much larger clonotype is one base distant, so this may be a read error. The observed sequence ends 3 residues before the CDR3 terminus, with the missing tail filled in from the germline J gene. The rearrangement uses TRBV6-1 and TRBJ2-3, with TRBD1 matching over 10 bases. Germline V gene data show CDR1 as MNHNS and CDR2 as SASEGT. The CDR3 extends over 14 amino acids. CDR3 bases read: TGTGCCAGCAGTGCGACAGGGGGCAATCAGCCG. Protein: CASSATGGNQP. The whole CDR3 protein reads CASSATGGNQPQYF.

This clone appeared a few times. The part of the CDR3 DNA that was read is TGTGCCAGCAGCAAAGGACAGCTCTACGAC. It translates to CASSKGQLYD. The whole CDR3 region reads CASSKGQLYDYTF. The chain recombines TRBV7-9 with TRBJ1-2; weak D call: TRBD1 (6 bases). The CDR3 end falls 3 residues outside the read, so it is completed with the germline J gene. The CDR3 has 13 residues. Germline values: CDR1 SEHNR, CDR2 FQNEAQ (reference sequence).

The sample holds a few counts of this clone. The CDR3 is CAWSGNGQGHYDYTF. The sequenced CDR3 bases are TGTGCCTGGAGTGGCAATGGACAGGGCCACTACGAC. The chain is built from TRBV30 and TRBJ1-2; 8 bases line up with TRBD1. The read stops 3 residues short of the end of the CDR3; the missing end is completed from the germline J gene. CDR3 size: 15 residues. Looked up from germline, CDR1 is GTSNPN and CDR2 is SVGIG (reference sequence).

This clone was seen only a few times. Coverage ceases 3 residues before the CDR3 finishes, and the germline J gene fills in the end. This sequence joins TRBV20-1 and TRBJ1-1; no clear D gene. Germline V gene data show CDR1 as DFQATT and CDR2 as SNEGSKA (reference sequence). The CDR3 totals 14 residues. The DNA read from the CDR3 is TGCAGTGCTAGAGCTCTCGGTGGTCTTCGGGAA. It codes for CSARALGGLRE. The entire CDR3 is CSARALGGLREAFF.

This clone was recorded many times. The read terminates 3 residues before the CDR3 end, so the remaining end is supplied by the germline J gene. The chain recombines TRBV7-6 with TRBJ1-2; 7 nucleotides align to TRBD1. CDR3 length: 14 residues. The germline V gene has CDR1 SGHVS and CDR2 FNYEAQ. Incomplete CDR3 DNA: TGTGCCAGCAGCTTAAACGACAGGGCTGGAGGC. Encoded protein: CASSLNDRAGG. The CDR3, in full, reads CASSLNDRAGGYTF.

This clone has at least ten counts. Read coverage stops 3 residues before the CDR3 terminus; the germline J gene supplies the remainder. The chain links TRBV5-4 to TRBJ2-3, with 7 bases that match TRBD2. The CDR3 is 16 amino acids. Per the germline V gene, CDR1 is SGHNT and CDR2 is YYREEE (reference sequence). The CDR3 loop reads CASSSLGGYGGETQYF. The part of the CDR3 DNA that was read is TGTGCCAGCAGCTCCCTGGGGGGGTACGGAGGGGAGACG.

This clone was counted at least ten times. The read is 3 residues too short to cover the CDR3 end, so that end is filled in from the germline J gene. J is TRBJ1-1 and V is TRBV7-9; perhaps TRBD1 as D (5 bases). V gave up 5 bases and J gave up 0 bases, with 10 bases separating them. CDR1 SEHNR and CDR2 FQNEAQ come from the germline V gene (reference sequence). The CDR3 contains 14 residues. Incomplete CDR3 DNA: TGTGCCAGCAGCCCTCCCAGGGTGAACACTGAA. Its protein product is CASSPPRVNTE. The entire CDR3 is CASSPPRVNTEAFF.

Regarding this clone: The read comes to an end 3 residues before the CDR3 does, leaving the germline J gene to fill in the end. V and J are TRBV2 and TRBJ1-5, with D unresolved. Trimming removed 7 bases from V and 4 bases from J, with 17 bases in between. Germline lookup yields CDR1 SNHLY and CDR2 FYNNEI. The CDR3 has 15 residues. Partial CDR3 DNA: TGTGCCAGCAAGCGGGAGGGTGCGGCAAATCAGCCC. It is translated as CASKREGAANQP. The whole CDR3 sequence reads CASKREGAANQPQHF.

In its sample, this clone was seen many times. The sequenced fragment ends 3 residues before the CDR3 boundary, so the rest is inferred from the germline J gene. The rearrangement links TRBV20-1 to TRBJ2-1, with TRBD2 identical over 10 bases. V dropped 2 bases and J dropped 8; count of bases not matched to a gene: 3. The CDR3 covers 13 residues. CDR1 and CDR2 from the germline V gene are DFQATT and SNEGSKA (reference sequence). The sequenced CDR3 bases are TGCAGTGCTAGACTAGCGGGAGTCCATGAG. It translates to CSARLAGVHE. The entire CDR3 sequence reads CSARLAGVHEQFF.

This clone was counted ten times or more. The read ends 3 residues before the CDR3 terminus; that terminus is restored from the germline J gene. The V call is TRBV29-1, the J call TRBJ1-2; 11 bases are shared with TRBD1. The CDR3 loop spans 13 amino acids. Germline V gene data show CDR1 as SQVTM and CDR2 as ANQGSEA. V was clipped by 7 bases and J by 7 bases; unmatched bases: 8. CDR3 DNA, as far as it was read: TGCAGCGGATGGACAGGGGGCTTGAGTGGC. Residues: CSGWTGGLSG. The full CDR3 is CSGWTGGLSGYTF. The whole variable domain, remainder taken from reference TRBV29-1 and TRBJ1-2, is SAVISQKPSRDICQRGTSLTIQCQVDSQVTMMFWYRQQPGQSLTLIATANQGSEATYESGFVIDKFPISRPNLTFSTLTVSNMSPEDSSIYLCSGWTGGLSGYTFGSGTRLTVV.

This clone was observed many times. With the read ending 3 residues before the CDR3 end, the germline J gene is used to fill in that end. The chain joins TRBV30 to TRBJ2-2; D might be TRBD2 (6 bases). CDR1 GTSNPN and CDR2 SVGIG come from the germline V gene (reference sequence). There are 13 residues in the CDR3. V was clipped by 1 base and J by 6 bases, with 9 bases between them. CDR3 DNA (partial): TGTGCCTGGAGTGACGGAGGGTCCGGGGAG. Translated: CAWSDGGSGE. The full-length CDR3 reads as CAWSDGGSGELFF.

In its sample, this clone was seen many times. The CDR3 is CASSEEGEWNTEAFF. CDR3 DNA (partial): TGTGCCAGCAGTGAAGAAGGGGAATGGAACACTGAA. The rearrangement uses TRBV2 and TRBJ1-1; D is perhaps TRBD1 (5 bases). The read ends 3 residues before the CDR3 terminus; that terminus is restored from the germline J gene. V gave up 1 base and J gave up 1 base, with 10 bases separating them. CDR3 length: 15 residues. The germline CDR1 and CDR2 sequences are SNHLY and FYNNEI. The whole variable domain, filled in from reference TRBV2 and TRBJ1-1, reads EPEVTQTPSHQVTQMGQEVILRCVPISNHLYFYWYRQILGQKVEFLVSFYNNEISEKSEIFDDQFSVERPDGSNFTLKIRSTKLEDSAMYFCASSEEGEWNTEAFFGQGTRLTVV.

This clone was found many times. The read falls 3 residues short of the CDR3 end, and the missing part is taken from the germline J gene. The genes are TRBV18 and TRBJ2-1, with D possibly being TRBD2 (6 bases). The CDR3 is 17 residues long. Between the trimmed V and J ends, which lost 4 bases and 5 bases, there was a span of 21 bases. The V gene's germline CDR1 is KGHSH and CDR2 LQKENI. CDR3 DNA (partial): TGTGCCAGCTCACGCGAGAGGGACTCGCTTACCAACAATGAG. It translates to CASSRERDSLTNNE. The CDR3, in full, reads CASSRERDSLTNNEQFF.

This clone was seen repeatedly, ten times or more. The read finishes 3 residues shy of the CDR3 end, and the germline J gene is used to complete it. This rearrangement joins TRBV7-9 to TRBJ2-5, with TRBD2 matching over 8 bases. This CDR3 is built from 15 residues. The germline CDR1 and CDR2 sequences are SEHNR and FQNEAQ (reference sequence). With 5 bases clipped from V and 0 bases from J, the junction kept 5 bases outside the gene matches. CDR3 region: CASSPVAGNQETQYF. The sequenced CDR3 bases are TGTGCCAGCAGCCCTGTAGCGGGAAACCAAGAGACC.

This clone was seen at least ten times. CDR3 bases read: TGCAGTTCGACAGCTACTAACTATGGC. Its translation: CSSTATNYG. The full-length CDR3 reads as CSSTATNYGYTF. This chain connects TRBV20-1 to TRBJ1-2, with D possibly TRBD1 on 5 matching bases. The read halts 3 residues ahead of the CDR3 end, with the missing end drawn from the germline J gene. V gave up 8 bases and J gave up 0 bases, with 10 bases separating them. Germline CDR1 DFQATT, CDR2 SNEGSKA (reference sequence). The CDR3 is made up of 12 amino acids.

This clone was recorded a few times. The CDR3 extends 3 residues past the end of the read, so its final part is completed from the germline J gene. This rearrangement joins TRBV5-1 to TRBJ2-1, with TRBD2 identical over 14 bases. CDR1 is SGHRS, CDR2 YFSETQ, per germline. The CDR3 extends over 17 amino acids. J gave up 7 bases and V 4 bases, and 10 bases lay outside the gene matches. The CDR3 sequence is CASSHRGTSGSTNEQFF. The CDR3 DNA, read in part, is TGCGCCAGCAGCCACAGGGGGACTAGCGGGAGTACGAATGAG.

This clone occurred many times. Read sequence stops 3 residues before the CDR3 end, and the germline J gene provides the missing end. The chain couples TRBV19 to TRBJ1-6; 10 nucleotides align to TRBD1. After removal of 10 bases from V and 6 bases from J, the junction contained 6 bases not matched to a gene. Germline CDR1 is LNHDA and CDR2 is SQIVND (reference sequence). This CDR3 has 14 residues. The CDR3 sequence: CATMDRGSNSPLHF. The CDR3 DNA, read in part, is TGTGCCACCATGGACAGGGGGAGTAATTCACCC.

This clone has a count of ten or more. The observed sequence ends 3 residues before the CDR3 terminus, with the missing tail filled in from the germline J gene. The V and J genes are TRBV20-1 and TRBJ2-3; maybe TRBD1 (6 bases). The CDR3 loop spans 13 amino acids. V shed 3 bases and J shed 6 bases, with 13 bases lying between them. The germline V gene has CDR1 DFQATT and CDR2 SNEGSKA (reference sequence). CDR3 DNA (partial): TGCAGTGCTAGTAGGGGGTTTCGTGATACG. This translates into CSASRGFRDT. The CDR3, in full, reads CSASRGFRDTQYF.

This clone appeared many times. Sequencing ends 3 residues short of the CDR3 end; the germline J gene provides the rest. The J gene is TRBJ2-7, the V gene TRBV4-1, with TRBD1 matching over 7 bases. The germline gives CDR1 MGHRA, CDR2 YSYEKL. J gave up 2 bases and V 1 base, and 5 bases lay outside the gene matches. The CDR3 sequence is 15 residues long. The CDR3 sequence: CASSQGQGITYEQYF. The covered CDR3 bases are TGCGCCAGCAGCCAAGGACAGGGTATTACCTACGAG.

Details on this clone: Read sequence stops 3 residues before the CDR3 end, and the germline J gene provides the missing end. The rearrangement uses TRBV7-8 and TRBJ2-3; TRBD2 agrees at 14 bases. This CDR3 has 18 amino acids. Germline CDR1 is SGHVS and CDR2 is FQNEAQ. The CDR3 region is CASSGEGLAGAGWETQYF. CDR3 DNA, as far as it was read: TGTGCCAGCAGCGGAGAGGGACTAGCGGGAGCGGGTTGGGAGACG.